The rows below give T cell receptor beta chains drawn from one sample of a study of T cell responses to AZD1222 COVID-19 vaccine. Generated by immunoSEQ multiplex PCR, the TCRdb table keeps only in-frame clones and is missing some. The sample consists of 130,000 to 150,000 clones, approximately 90% of them appearing once. The source material was peripheral blood, sampled on day 0 of AZD1222 vaccination. Receptors were obtained from an adult in good health. CDR3s include the opening cysteine and the closing phenylalanine or tryptophan. A D gene is named only where the DNA matches it firmly. Size values are once, few and many counts, or a class for expanded clones, and some rows have none.

J gene,clone size,V gene,D gene,CDR3 DNA,CDR3 protein
TRBJ2-7,few,TRBV2,TRBD1,TGTGCCAGCAGCCGTGACAGGGGGCTCTACGAGCAGTACTTC,CASSRDRGLYEQYF
TRBJ2-6,-,TRBV3-1/TRBV3-2,-,TGTGCCAGCAGCCAAGACCACCTCTCTGGGGCCAACGTCCTGACTTTC,CASSQDHLSGANVLTF
TRBJ1-4,-,TRBV2,TRBD1,TGTGCCAGCACCAAACAACCGGGACAGAATGAAAAACTGTTTTTT,CASTKQPGQNEKLFF
TRBJ1-4,-,TRBV2,TRBD1,TGTGCCAGCAGGGATGACAGGGAGGAGGAAAAACTGTTTTTT,CASRDDREEEKLFF
TRBJ1-2,-,TRBV19,-,TGTGCCAGTAGTATCCCGGCGGGGGGGTACGGCTACACCTTC,CASSIPAGGYGYTF
TRBJ1-2,-,TRBV27,TRBD1,TGTGCCAGCAGGAACGCGGGACAGGGGGTCTATGGCTACACCTTC,CASRNAGQGVYGYTF
TRBJ2-7,-,TRBV30,TRBD2,TGTGCCTGGAGTGCCTTCCGGACTAGCGGGAGATTCTACGAGCAGTACTTC,CAWSAFRTSGRFYEQYF
TRBJ2-5,-,TRBV30,-,TGTGCCTGGAGTGTACCAGGGAGTGGAGAGACCCAGTACTTC,CAWSVPGSGETQYF
TRBJ2-3,-,TRBV18,-,TGTGCCAGCTCACCACTACACAACGCCCAGCAGGATACGCAGTATTTT,CASSPLHNAQQDTQYF
TRBJ1-2,-,TRBV7-3,TRBD1,TGTGCCAGCAGCCCAGGGGGCGGCTATGGCTACACCTTC,CASSPGGGYGYTF
TRBJ2-7,-,TRBV25-1,-,TGTGCCAGCTCCCCCGCCGCGACATCATACGAGCAGTACTTC,CASSPAATSYEQYF
TRBJ2-7,-,TRBV5-6,-,TGTGCCAGCAGCCCGGCCGGGGCGGTCCGGCTCGAGCAGTACTTC,CASSPAGAVRLEQYF
TRBJ2-1,once,TRBV2,TRBD2,TGTGCCAGCAGGAAACTAGCGGGGATTACCAATGAGCAGTTCTTC,CASRKLAGITNEQFF
TRBJ1-1,-,TRBV4-1,-,TGCGCCAGCAGCCACGCTGACAGCATGAACACTGAAGCTTTCTTT,CASSHADSMNTEAFF
TRBJ2-5,once,TRBV11-2,-,TGTGCCAGCAGCTTAGGGGGTATTAGGGAGACCCAGTACTTC,CASSLGGIRETQYF
TRBJ1-1,-,TRBV6-5,-,TGTGCCAGCAGCAGGGACATTTACACTGAAGCTTTCTTT,CASSRDIYTEAFF
TRBJ2-4,-,TRBV7-8,-,TGTGCCAGCAGCCCAACCGTTGACATTCAGTACTTC,CASSPTVDIQYF
TRBJ1-6,-,TRBV11-3,TRBD1,TGTGCCAGCAGCCAAGGACAGGGAACTAATTCACCCCTCCACTTT,CASSQGQGTNSPLHF
TRBJ2-7,-,TRBV7-2,TRBD2,TGTGCCAGCAGCTTAGAAGGGACTAGCGGGGCCTACGAGCAGTACTTC,CASSLEGTSGAYEQYF
TRBJ2-3,-,TRBV7-2,TRBD2,TGTGCCAGCAGCTTCGGACTAGCCATCACTAGCACAGATACGCAGTATTTT,CASSFGLAITSTDTQYF
TRBJ2-1,-,TRBV5-1,TRBD2,TGCGCCAGCAGTCAAGGACTAGCGGGAGACAATGAGCAGTTCTTC,CASSQGLAGDNEQFF
TRBJ2-4,-,TRBV13,-,TGTGCCAGCAGCTTAGAGGGGAAGAACATTCAGTACTTC,CASSLEGKNIQYF
TRBJ2-7,-,TRBV7-6,-,TGTGCCAGCAGCTATGCAGGGCAAGCCTACGAGCAGTACTTC,CASSYAGQAYEQYF
TRBJ2-7,-,TRBV2,-,TGTGCCAGTCACGGCGGTCTGGGATTCTACGAGCAGTACTTC,CASHGGLGFYEQYF
TRBJ2-3,-,TRBV5-5,-,TGTGCCAGCAGCTTGACCCTAGCCGAGACGGATACGCAGTATTTT,CASSLTLAETDTQYF
TRBJ2-7,once,TRBV2,-,TGTGCCAGCAAAGGGAGGACCGAGCAGTACTTC,CASKGRTEQYF
TRBJ2-7,-,TRBV10-3,-,TGTGCCATCAGTTTCAGACCGGGACAAGGCTACGAGCAGTACTTC,CAISFRPGQGYEQYF
TRBJ2-7,-,TRBV6-2/TRBV6-3,-,TGTGCCAGCAGTTACATATCCCCCACGGGACACGAGCAGTACTTC,CASSYISPTGHEQYF
TRBJ2-3,-,TRBV3-1/TRBV3-2,-,TGTGCCAGCAGCAAAAGTCCTTGGGACTTTTTACCCCCCACAGATACGCAGTATTTT,CASSKSPWDFLPPTDTQYF
TRBJ1-4,-,TRBV5-8,-,TGTGCCAGCAGCTTACAGGGAGCAACTAATGAAAAACTGTTTTTT,CASSLQGATNEKLFF
TRBJ2-3,-,TRBV6-5,-,TGTGCCAGCAGTTACTCGGGATCAGACACAGATACGCAGTATTTT,CASSYSGSDTDTQYF
TRBJ2-5,-,TRBV11-3,-,TGTGCCAGCAGCCCAGGGGGGCCAACGACCCAGTACTTC,CASSPGGPTTQYF
TRBJ1-2,-,TRBV3-1/TRBV3-2,-,TGTGCCAGCAGCCAAGAAACGTCTATTCGAGGGGGCTACACCTTC,CASSQETSIRGGYTF
TRBJ1-5,-,TRBV19,TRBD1,TGTGCCAGTAGGGACGGGACAGGTGGGAATCAGCCCCAGCATTTT,CASRDGTGGNQPQHF
TRBJ1-1,-,TRBV4-1,TRBD1,TGCGCCAGCAGCCAAGATGGGAGGGGGCGGCGGACTTTCTTT,CASSQDGRGRRTFF
TRBJ2-3,once,TRBV5-1,-,TGCGCCAGCAGCTTGGCCTGGCGGGATACGCAGTATTTT,CASSLAWRDTQYF
TRBJ1-2,-,TRBV30,-,TGTGCCTGGGGAGCAGGGAGTAAGAGGAACTATGGCTACACCTTC,CAWGAGSKRNYGYTF
TRBJ2-7,-,TRBV3-1/TRBV3-2,TRBD2,TGTGCCAGCAGCCAGTCTAGCGGATCCCCCTACGAGCAGTACTTC,CASSQSSGSPYEQYF
TRBJ1-6,-,TRBV6-5,TRBD1,TGTGCCAGCAGTTTTTCAGGGGGTAGTCTTAATTCACCCCTCCACTTT,CASSFSGGSLNSPLHF
TRBJ2-7,-,TRBV5-1,-,TGCGCCAGCAGCCCTAGGGGCGGCGGAGGCTACGAGCAGTACTTC,CASSPRGGGGYEQYF
TRBJ1-2,-,TRBV7-9,-,TGTGCCAGCAGCCCCCCTGGGGTAGGGGGTGGCTATGGCTACACCTTC,CASSPPGVGGGYGYTF
TRBJ2-1,-,TRBV19,TRBD2,TGTGCCAGTAGTCTTAGCGGGGGGCATAATGAGCAGTTCTTC,CASSLSGGHNEQFF
TRBJ1-1,-,TRBV11-3,-,TGTGCCAGCAGTTTTCCTCGTGGACAAAACACTGAAGCTTTCTTT,CASSFPRGQNTEAFF
TRBJ2-1,-,TRBV7-3,-,TGTGCCAGCAGCCCTTGGGTCTCCTACAATGAGCAGTTCTTC,CASSPWVSYNEQFF
TRBJ2-1,once,TRBV5-1,TRBD1,TGCGCCAGCAGCTTGGTCGGGACAGGGGACGGGCAGTTCTTC,CASSLVGTGDGQFF
TRBJ2-2,-,TRBV13,-,TGTGCCAGTAGCCAGGGGTCGGATTCCGGGGAGCTGTTTTTT,CASSQGSDSGELFF
TRBJ1-3,-,TRBV19,-,TGTGCCAGTAGTATCGGGCAGGTTGGAAACACCATATATTTT,CASSIGQVGNTIYF
TRBJ2-2,few,TRBV7-9,-,TGTGCCAGCAGCTACGGCAGCTTAAACACCGGGGAGCTGTTTTTT,CASSYGSLNTGELFF
TRBJ2-5,-,TRBV4-1,-,TGCGCCAGCAGCCAACTAGGATCAGAGACCCAGTACTTC,CASSQLGSETQYF
TRBJ1-2,-,TRBV19,-,TGTGCCAGTAGTACGCAGGGTAACTATGGCTACACCTTC,CASSTQGNYGYTF
TRBJ2-1,-,TRBV14,TRBD2,TGTGCCAGCAGCCGACTAGCGGGAGTCGATGAGCAGTTCTTC,CASSRLAGVDEQFF
TRBJ2-2,-,TRBV7-9,TRBD1,TGTGCCAGCAGCTCACCGACAGGGGTGAACACCGGGGAGCTGTTTTTT,CASSSPTGVNTGELFF
TRBJ2-2,-,TRBV3-1/TRBV3-2,-,TGTGCCAGCAGCCCTAGAACGAACACCGGGGAGCTGTTTTTT,CASSPRTNTGELFF
TRBJ1-1,-,TRBV11-2,TRBD1,TGTGCCAGCAGCCCCGGGACAGCTTACCCTGAAGCTTTCTTT,CASSPGTAYPEAFF
TRBJ2-7,-,TRBV27,-,TGTGCCAGCACAAGGGGGACAAATACTAACTACGAGCAGTACTTC,CASTRGTNTNYEQYF
TRBJ2-1,-,TRBV2,-,TGTGCCAGCAGTGATCTCATTCTAGCCGATAGGATCCATGAGCAGTTCTTC,CASSDLILADRIHEQFF
TRBJ1-4,-,TRBV4-3,-,TGCGCCAGCAGCCAAAGGGTCCTAAATGAAAAACTGTTTTTT,CASSQRVLNEKLFF